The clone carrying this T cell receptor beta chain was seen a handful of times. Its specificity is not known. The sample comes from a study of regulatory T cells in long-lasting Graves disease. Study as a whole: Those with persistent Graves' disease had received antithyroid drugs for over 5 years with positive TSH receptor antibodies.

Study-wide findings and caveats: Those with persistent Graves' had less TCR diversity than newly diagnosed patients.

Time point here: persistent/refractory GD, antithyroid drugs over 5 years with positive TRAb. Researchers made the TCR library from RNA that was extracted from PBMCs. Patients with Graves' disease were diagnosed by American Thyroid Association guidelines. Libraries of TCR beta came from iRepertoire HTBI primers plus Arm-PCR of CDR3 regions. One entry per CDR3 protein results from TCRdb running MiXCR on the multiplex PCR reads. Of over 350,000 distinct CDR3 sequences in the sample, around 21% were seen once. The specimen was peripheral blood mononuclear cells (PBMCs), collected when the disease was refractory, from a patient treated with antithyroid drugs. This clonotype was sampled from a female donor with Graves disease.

The CDR3 sequence: CSVDGGTNEKLFF. DNA of the CDR3: TGCAGCGTTGACGGAGGAACTAATGAAAAACTGTTTTTT. The chain couples TRBV29-1 to TRBJ1-4; D gene uncertain. The germline V and J ends were trimmed by 3 bases and 1 base, with 6 bases remaining between them. CDR1 is SQVTM and CDR2 is ANQGSEA in the germline V gene. There are 13 residues in the CDR3.